These 10 T cell receptor beta chains were all obtained from the same sample, sequenced in a study of blood T cell repertoires in COVID-19. TCRdb's table, derived via immunoSEQ multiplex PCR, lists solely in-frame clones and lacks some. Found here are about 400,000 clones, 88% of them singletons; the top ten hold over 2%. The material sequenced was PBMCs or T cells enriched from blood (not recorded which). All receptors come from a middle-aged woman with acute COVID-19.

This clone was found once. The rearrangement joins TRBV6-6 to TRBJ2-3; D is unresolved. The germline gives CDR1 MNHNY, CDR2 SVGAGI (reference sequence). The CDR3 extends over 13 amino acids. The V end lost 6 bases, the J end lost 0 bases, and 7 bases lay between the germline ends. The DNA for the CDR3 is TGTGCCAGCAGGACTGACAGCACAGATACGCAGTATTTT. This translates into CASRTDSTDTQYF.

The V call is TRBV9, the J call TRBJ1-3; D not resolved. Germline V gene lookup returns CDR1 SGDLS and CDR2 YYNGEE. The CDR3 contains 14 residues. V was pared by 0 bases and J by 4 bases, with 8 bases between. This CDR3 is CASSVAEVGNTIYF. CDR3 nucleotides: TGTGCCAGCAGCGTAGCTGAGGTCGGAAACACCATATATTTT.

This chain uses TRBV13 with TRBJ1-2; perhaps TRBD1 as D (6 bases). The CDR3 sequence is 14 residues long. Trimming took 4 bases from V and 3 from J, leaving 12 bases between them. Germline V gene lookup returns CDR1 PRHDT and CDR2 FYEKMQ (reference sequence). CDR3 region: CASSWGREDYGYTF. Here the CDR3 DNA reads TGTGCCAGCAGCTGGGGGCGGGAGGACTATGGCTACACCTTC.

The chain employs TRBV9 and TRBJ2-1; weak D call: TRBD2 (7 bases). CDR1 is SGDLS and CDR2 is YYNGEE in the germline V gene. V lost 0 bases and J lost 6, with 13 bases in between. The CDR3 loop spans 15 amino acids. The CDR3 coding sequence is TGTGCCAGCAGCGTAGGCGGGGGCCCTGGCAATGAGCAGTTCTTC. Translated: CASSVGGGPGNEQFF.

The chain joins TRBV7-9 to TRBJ2-3; 14 nucleotides agree with TRBD2. Losses at the gene ends were 5 bases for V and 2 bases for J; bases not matched to a gene: 6. The CDR3 has 17 amino acids. The germline CDR1 and CDR2 sequences are SEHNR and FQNEAQ (reference sequence). CDR3 bases: TGTGCCAGCAGCCCCCGGACTAGCGGGGGGAACACAGATACGCAGTATTTT. Residues: CASSPRTSGGNTDTQYF.

This chain uses TRBV30 with TRBJ1-5, with 8 bases that match TRBD1. Germline loops: CDR1 GTSNPN, CDR2 SVGIG (reference sequence). J was trimmed by 1 base and V by 2 bases; bases with no gene match: 10. The CDR3 contains 17 residues. Written as DNA, the CDR3 is TGTGCCTGGAGTCCAAACAGGGGGTTTCTCAGCAATCAGCCCCAGCATTTT. Amino acids: CAWSPNRGFLSNQPQHF. Full variable domain (rest looked up from reference TRBV30 and TRBJ1-5): SQTIHQWPATLVQPVGSPLSLECTVEGTSNPNLYWYRQAAGRGLQLLFYSVGIGQISSEVPQNLSASRPQDRQFILSSKKLLLSDSGFYLCAWSPNRGFLSNQPQHFGDGTRLSIL.

This rearrangement joins TRBV12-5 to TRBJ1-1; TRBD1 aligns across 9 bases. The V segment lost 0 bases and the J segment 11 bases; nucleotides outside the gene matches: 10. The CDR3 is 15 residues long. Germline CDR1 LGHNT, CDR2 FRNRAP. The CDR3: CASGLVPTGGGEAFF. In DNA, the CDR3 is TGTGCTAGTGGTTTGGTTCCTACAGGGGGCGGAGAGGCTTTCTTT.

V is TRBV7-9 and J is TRBJ2-2, with 9 bases that match TRBD1. The germline V gene has CDR1 SEHNR and CDR2 FQNEAQ (reference sequence). V shed 2 bases and J 3 bases; nucleotides not matched to a gene: 4. This CDR3 is 16 amino acids long. CDR3 sequence (DNA): TGTGCCAGCAGCTTATGGACAGGGGCGCACACCGGGGAGCTGTTTTTT. Its translation is CASSLWTGAHTGELFF. The full variable domain, in which reference TRBV7-9 and TRBJ2-2 provide the parts outside the CDR3, is DTGVSQNPRHKITKRGQNVTFRCDPISEHNRLYWYRQTLGQGPEFLTYFQNEAQLEKSRLLSDRFSAERPKGSFSTLEIQRTEQGDSAMYLCASSLWTGAHTGELFFGEGSRLTVL.

The V gene is TRBV5-6, the J gene TRBJ2-3; weak D call: TRBD1 (5 bases). Germline V CDR1 and CDR2: SGHDT, YYEEEE. Trimming removed 4 bases from V and 4 bases from J, with 19 bases in between. The CDR3 totals 16 residues. The DNA of the CDR3 is TGTGCCAGCAGCCCAGGATTGGGCCAGGGCCCAGATACGCAGTATTTT. Encoded protein: CASSPGLGQGPDTQYF. The entire variable domain, with the rest obtained from reference TRBV5-6 and TRBJ2-3, is as follows: DAGVTQSPTHLIKTRGQQVTLRCSPKSGHDTVSWYQQALGQGPQFIFQYYEEEERQRGNFPDRFSGHQFPNYSSELNVNALLLGDSALYLCASSPGLGQGPDTQYFGPGTRLTVL.

This clone was seen a few times. The V gene is TRBV3-1 (or the pseudogene TRBV3-2), the J gene TRBJ1-2; TRBD1 agrees at 8 bases. There are 15 residues in the CDR3. Losses at the gene ends were 5 bases for V and 0 bases for J; bases not matched to a gene: 5. Germline CDR1 is LGHDT and CDR2 is YNNKEL (reference sequence). The CDR3 is CASSLGTGANYGYTF. The CDR3 DNA reads as TGTGCCAGCAGCTTAGGGACAGGAGCTAACTATGGCTACACCTTC.